The 32 T cell receptor beta chains below were found in one sample sequenced in a study of blood T cell repertoires in COVID-19. Using immunoSEQ multiplex PCR, the repertoire was profiled, and TCRdb retains in-frame clones only, with some absent. In the table there are 250,000 to 350,000 clones, 85% to 90% of which are singletons. The material sequenced was peripheral blood. These receptors originate from a woman between 45 and 60 years old with active or convalescent COVID-19.

The table lists this clone with a count of one. The genes are TRBV7-9 and TRBJ2-7; the match to TRBD1 covers 9 bases. There are 15 residues in the CDR3. CDR1 and CDR2 (germline): SEHNR, FQNEAQ (reference sequence). The V and J ends lost 6 bases and 3 bases, in that order; junction bases with no gene match: 9. The CDR3 region is CASSPPGQGYYEQYF. Here the CDR3 DNA reads TGTGCCAGCAGTCCCCCGGGACAGGGATACTACGAGCAGTACTTC. Based on the CDR3 plus reference TRBV7-9 and TRBJ2-7, the full variable domain is DTGVSQNPRHKITKRGQNVTFRCDPISEHNRLYWYRQTLGQGPEFLTYFQNEAQLEKSRLLSDRFSAERPKGSFSTLEIQRTEQGDSAMYLCASSPPGQGYYEQYFGPGTRLTVT.

The J gene is TRBJ1-2, the V gene TRBV6-5; maybe TRBD1 (5 bases). Germline loops: CDR1 MNHEY, CDR2 SVGAGI. This CDR3 spans 14 amino acids. Trimming took 5 bases from V and 2 from J, leaving 12 bases between them. The CDR3 sequence is CASSPSRGNYGYTF. In DNA form, the CDR3 reads TGTGCCAGCAGTCCAAGTAGGGGCAACTATGGCTACACCTTC.

The rearrangement links TRBV9 to TRBJ2-1; D not certain. CDR1 is SGDLS and CDR2 is YYNGEE in the germline V gene. Trimming took off 0 bases at V and 10 bases at J, with 11 bases between the two ends. The CDR3 totals 13 residues. CDR3 in amino acids: CASSVVSGPEQFF. Here the CDR3 DNA reads TGTGCCAGCAGCGTAGTTTCAGGTCCCGAGCAGTTCTTC.

V usage is TRBV18 and J usage is TRBJ1-3; 11 bases line up with TRBD1. After removal of 6 bases from V and 1 base from J, the junction contained 8 bases not matched to a gene. This CDR3 spans 17 amino acids. Germline CDR1 reads KGHSH; CDR2 reads LQKENI. CDR3 amino acids: CASSQGQGAHSGNTIYF. The CDR3 DNA follows: TGTGCCAGCTCGCAAGGACAGGGGGCTCATTCTGGAAACACCATATATTTT.

This rearrangement joins TRBV7-9 to TRBJ2-6; D perhaps matches TRBD1 (6 bases). The CDR3 is made up of 15 amino acids. Trimming left V 6 bases short and J 0 bases short, with 9 bases between. Germline CDR1 SEHNR, CDR2 FQNEAQ (reference sequence). CDR3 region: CASSQGGSGANVLTF. The DNA for the CDR3 is TGTGCCAGCAGTCAAGGGGGCTCTGGGGCCAACGTCCTGACTTTC.

The J gene is TRBJ2-7, the V gene TRBV19, with 9 bases aligning to TRBD1. Germline CDR1 and CDR2: LNHDA and SQIVND (reference sequence). J lost 7 bases, V lost 5 bases, and 6 bases had no gene match. The CDR3 length is 13 residues. In DNA form, the CDR3 reads TGTGCCAGTAGTGGGGACAGGGTCGAAGAGCAGTACTTC. It yields the protein CASSGDRVEEQYF.

The V and J genes are TRBV29-1 and TRBJ1-1; D may be TRBD1 (5 bases). The CDR3 runs 12 residues. With 3 bases removed from V and 6 bases from J, the gap between germline ends came to 11 bases. The germline V gene has CDR1 SQVTM and CDR2 ANQGSEA. The CDR3 loop is CSVEAGQAEAFF. In nucleotides, the CDR3 is TGCAGCGTTGAGGCAGGGCAGGCTGAAGCTTTCTTT.

V gene TRBV6-2 or TRBV6-3 combines with J gene TRBJ1-5, with TRBD1 identical over 8 bases. V lost 2 bases, J lost 4 bases, and 10 bases stayed unmatched. The CDR3 runs to 17 residues. Germline V gives CDR1 MNHEY, CDR2 SVGEGT. In nucleotides, the CDR3 is TGTGCCAGCAGTTACAGGTTCGGACAGGGCGATAATCAGCCCCAGCATTTT. It codes for CASSYRFGQGDNQPQHF.

The rearrangement uses TRBV28 and TRBJ1-3; TRBD1 aligns across 7 bases. CDR1 is MDHEN and CDR2 is SYDVKM in the germline V gene. V dropped 4 bases and J dropped 5; count of bases not matched to a gene: 8. This CDR3 is 15 amino acids long. The CDR3 DNA is TGTGCCAGCAGTTCGTATATCAGGGGGAGAAACACCATATATTTT. This gives the protein CASSSYIRGRNTIYF.

The chain is built from TRBV6-5 and TRBJ2-5, with 10 positions matching TRBD1. CDR1 is MNHEY and CDR2 is SVGAGI in the germline V gene. The CDR3 has 15 residues. V was clipped by 6 bases and J by 7 bases; unmatched bases: 11. The CDR3 region is CASRTGDRGLGTQYF. The CDR3 region has the DNA TGTGCCAGCAGGACCGGGGACAGGGGTTTAGGGACCCAGTACTTC.

This chain links TRBV18 with TRBJ2-7; 12 bases match TRBD2. Germline V CDR1 and CDR2: KGHSH, LQKENI. The CDR3 is 16 residues long. V shed 0 bases and J 7 bases; nucleotides not matched to a gene: 7. Written as DNA, the CDR3 is TGTGCCAGCTCACCACCGGGGGCTAGCGGGAGGGGAGAGCAGTACTTC. The encoded protein is CASSPPGASGRGEQYF.

This chain joins TRBV29-1 and TRBJ2-7; perhaps TRBD2 as D (6 bases). The ends were cut back, 1 base at V and 5 bases at J, with 18 bases in the middle. CDR3 length: 15 residues. CDR1 is SQVTM, CDR2 ANQGSEA, per germline. CDR3 in amino acids: CSVEAHGMAGNEQYF. In DNA form, the CDR3 reads TGCAGCGTTGAAGCCCACGGGATGGCGGGGAACGAGCAGTACTTC.

The chain links TRBV6-5 to TRBJ1-1; 11 bases line up with TRBD1. The CDR3 covers 12 residues. The junction had 2 bases not matched to a gene; V was cut back by 10 bases and J by 4 bases. The germline V gene has CDR1 MNHEY and CDR2 SVGAGI. The CDR3 DNA reads as TGTGCCACCGGGACAGGGGGCACTGAAGCTTTCTTT. This sequence encodes CATGTGGTEAFF.

This chain connects TRBV6-5 to TRBJ2-5; the match to TRBD2 covers 12 bases. J gave up 5 bases and V 7 bases, and 5 bases lay outside the gene matches. Germline V gene data show CDR1 as MNHEY and CDR2 as SVGAGI. CDR3 length: 14 amino acids. The CDR3 is CASTLAGGQETQYF. CDR3 nucleotide sequence: TGTGCCAGCACCCTAGCGGGGGGGCAGGAGACCCAGTACTTC.

The rearrangement uses TRBV5-1 and TRBJ2-7; TRBD2 matches at 7 bases. The junction had 8 bases not matched to a gene; V was cut back by 2 bases and J by 6 bases. Per the germline V gene, CDR1 is SGHRS and CDR2 is YFSETQ. The CDR3 is 14 residues long. CDR3 loop: CASSLEAGSAEQYF. The CDR3 DNA follows: TGCGCCAGCAGCTTAGAAGCGGGGTCGGCCGAGCAGTACTTC.

The chain is built from TRBV7-9 and TRBJ2-7, with D possibly TRBD1 on 6 matching bases. From germline, CDR1 is SEHNR and CDR2 FQNEAQ (reference sequence). V was shortened by 5 bases and J by 2 bases, with 13 bases between the two germline ends. The CDR3 consists of 14 residues. CDR3 in amino acids: CASSLGTSTYEQYF. DNA for the CDR3: TGTGCCAGCAGCCTGGGGACAAGTACCTACGAGCAGTACTTC.

V gene TRBV18 combines with J gene TRBJ1-2, with 8 bases identical to TRBD1. The CDR3 spans 16 residues. Germline V gene sequence: CDR1 KGHSH, CDR2 LQKENI. V was clipped by 4 bases and J by 5 bases; unmatched bases: 12. The CDR3 protein is CASSQGGQGRNYGYTF. The CDR3 DNA sequence: TGTGCCAGCTCACAAGGTGGACAGGGAAGAAATTATGGCTACACCTTC.

The V call is TRBV12-3 or TRBV12-4, the J call TRBJ2-5; TRBD2 is a possible D gene (5 bases). V was clipped by 7 bases and J by 5 bases, with 8 bases between them. The CDR3 covers 11 residues. This CDR3 is CASTTGETQYF. The CDR3, as DNA: TGTGCCAGCACCACGGGGGAGACCCAGTACTTC.

The chain employs TRBV7-2 and TRBJ1-2, with D maybe TRBD1 (6 bases). This CDR3 has 13 amino acids. Germline V lookup: CDR1 SGHTA, CDR2 FQGNSA. The V and J ends lost 2 bases and 4 bases respectively, with 8 bases between them. CDR3 region: CASSLLQGYGYTF. The CDR3, as DNA: TGTGCCAGCAGCTTACTACAGGGCTATGGCTACACCTTC.

The chain employs TRBV29-1 and TRBJ1-2; the D is unclear. Trimming cost V 7 bases and J 2 bases, with 14 bases left between them. There are 13 residues in the CDR3. The germline V gene encodes CDR1 SQVTM and CDR2 ANQGSEA. CDR3 DNA: TGCAGCGCTATGATGGCCAGGAACTATGGCTACACCTTC. This encodes CSAMMARNYGYTF.

J is TRBJ2-7 and V is TRBV10-3; possible D gene TRBD1, 9 bases. The CDR3 covers 15 residues. CDR1 ENHRY and CDR2 SYGVKD come from the germline V gene. V was pared by 1 base and J by 7 bases, with 17 bases between. CDR3 loop: CAISELGQGTSEQYF. Here the CDR3 DNA reads TGTGCCATCAGTGAGTTAGGACAGGGGACTAGTGAGCAGTACTTC.

CDR3 sequence reads: CASSPGWTVVYEQYF. The CDR3 DNA reads TGTGCCAGCAGCCCGGGATGGACGGTGGTCTACGAGCAGTACTTC. The rearrangement uses TRBV13 and TRBJ2-7; TRBD2 might be the D (5 bases). Germline CDR1 reads PRHDT; CDR2 reads FYEKMQ (reference sequence). Trimming removed 5 bases at V and 3 bases at J, with 17 bases between. This CDR3 is built from 15 residues.

The count of this clone is one. The CDR3 here is CASSGGQPMTGELFF. CDR3 coding DNA: TGCGCCAGCAGCGGCGGGCAGCCTATGACCGGGGAGCTGTTTTTT. The chain joins TRBV5-1 to TRBJ2-2; a possible D gene is TRBD2 (5 bases). CDR1 and CDR2 (germline): SGHRS, YFSETQ. The CDR3 is 15 amino acids. V was shortened by 4 bases and J by 5 bases, with 15 bases between the two germline ends.

Only one count was recorded for this clone. The V and J genes are TRBV24-1 and TRBJ2-1; perhaps TRBD1 as D (5 bases). The germline V gene encodes CDR1 KGHDR and CDR2 SFDVKD. The CDR3 runs 17 residues. The ends were cut back, 5 bases at V and 4 bases at J, with 20 bases in the middle. CDR3 nucleotide sequence: TGTGCCACCAGTGGCCTAACAGGCGGCCACTCTTACAATGAGCAGTTCTTC. Translating it yields CATSGLTGGHSYNEQFF.

CDR3 bases: TGTGCCAGCACGGCAGGCTCCTACGAGCAGTACTTC. It codes for CASTAGSYEQYF. The V and J genes are TRBV2 and TRBJ2-7; no definite D call. Germline lookup yields CDR1 SNHLY and CDR2 FYNNEI. This CDR3 spans 12 amino acids. V was cut by 7 bases and J by 0 bases, with 7 bases left in between.

The CDR3 DNA is TGTGCCAGCAGCTTGGGGTGGCAGGGGGCGGTTGGCTACGAGCAGTACTTC. It specifies CASSLGWQGAVGYEQYF. This chain joins TRBV5-5 and TRBJ2-7, with 8 bases fitting TRBD1. This CDR3 is 17 amino acids long. Per the germline V gene, CDR1 is SGHKS and CDR2 is YYEKEE (reference sequence). The V and J ends lost 0 bases and 3 bases, in that order; junction bases with no gene match: 11.

The sample holds one count of this clone. This chain joins TRBV25-1 and TRBJ1-2; 7 nucleotides match TRBD1. This CDR3 has 11 residues. Per the germline V gene, CDR1 is MGHDK and CDR2 is SYGVNS. V gave up 8 bases and J gave up 6 bases; unmatched junction bases: 3. The DNA of the CDR3 is TGTGCCAGCTCAGGGGGTGATGGCTACACCTTC. Protein product: CASSGGDGYTF.

This chain uses TRBV30 with TRBJ1-5; 8 nucleotides agree with TRBD1. This CDR3 region has 16 residues. Per germline, CDR1 GTSNPN and CDR2 SVGIG (reference sequence). The V gene end was trimmed by 1 base and the J gene end by 0 bases; junction bases not matched to a gene: 5. The CDR3 reads CAWSDGTGVSNQPQHF. For the CDR3, the DNA is TGTGCCTGGAGTGACGGGACAGGAGTTAGCAATCAGCCCCAGCATTTT.

The chain couples TRBV2 to TRBJ2-7; D possibly corresponds to TRBD2 (7 bases). CDR3 length: 13 amino acids. CDR1 SNHLY and CDR2 FYNNEI come from the germline V gene. The V end lost 8 bases, the J end lost 5 bases, and 16 bases lay between the germline ends. For the CDR3, the DNA is TGTGCCAGCCGGGGAGGGGGTCGCCACGAGCAGTACTTC. This sequence encodes CASRGGGRHEQYF.

The chain links TRBV10-3 to TRBJ1-4, with 7 positions matching TRBD1. CDR3 length: 15 residues. V shed 5 bases and J 4 bases; nucleotides not matched to a gene: 7. The germline gives CDR1 ENHRY, CDR2 SYGVKD. CDR3 residues: CAISSNRGGNEKLFF. The CDR3, as DNA: TGTGCCATCAGTTCAAACAGGGGTGGTAATGAAAAACTGTTTTTT.

The chain links TRBV28 to TRBJ2-1; TRBD1 matches at 8 bases. CDR1 is MDHEN, CDR2 SYDVKM, per germline. V shed 7 bases, J shed 6 bases, and the junction held 8 bases outside the gene matches. The length of the CDR3 is 14 residues. CDR3 sequence reads: CASTPHGTGNEQFF. CDR3 nucleotides: TGTGCCAGCACCCCTCACGGGACAGGCAATGAGCAGTTCTTC.

This chain links TRBV15 with TRBJ2-7; TRBD1 matches at 7 bases. With 4 bases clipped from V and 0 bases from J, the junction kept 9 bases outside the gene matches. Germline-derived CDR1 and CDR2 are LNHNV and YYDKDF (reference sequence). There are 16 residues in the CDR3. For the CDR3, the DNA is TGTGCCACCAGCACCGGGGACAGCTCTAGCTCCTACGAGCAGTACTTC. It yields the protein CATSTGDSSSSYEQYF.